Listed below are T cell receptor beta chains from one sample, sequenced in a study of blood T cell repertoires in COVID-19. Profiling relied on immunoSEQ multiplex PCR, and the TCRdb table lists in-frame clones only, not all of them. The sample consists of 150,000 to 200,000 clones, about 90% of them appearing once. Material for sequencing was PBMCs or T cells enriched from blood (not recorded which). The source is a woman between 18 and 30 years old who had recovered from COVID-19. CDR3s include the opening cysteine and the closing phenylalanine or tryptophan. The D gene is left open where the match is weak. Some rows have no size entry. The others give once, few or many, or a class for an expanded clone.

clone_size,d_call,v_call,j_call,cdr3_aa,cdr3_nt
-,-,TRBV19,TRBJ1-1,CASSIEPGGNTEAFF,TGTGCCAGTAGTATAGAACCGGGAGGGAACACTGAAGCTTTCTTT
few,-,TRBV10-2,TRBJ2-2,CASSELGGRTGELFF,TGCGCCAGCAGTGAGTTGGGGGGTCGAACCGGGGAGCTGTTTTTT
-,-,TRBV27,TRBJ1-1,CASSLSGVGEAFF,TGTGCCAGCAGTTTAAGTGGTGTCGGTGAAGCTTTCTTT
-,TRBD1,TRBV5-5,TRBJ2-7,CASSLNPGQVSYEQYF,TGTGCCAGCAGCTTAAATCCGGGACAGGTTTCCTACGAGCAGTACTTC
-,TRBD1,TRBV27,TRBJ1-5,CATRTGFQPQHF,TGTGCCACCAGGACAGGGTTTCAGCCCCAGCATTTT
once,-,TRBV2,TRBJ1-6,CASSEALAGVGSPLHF,TGTGCCAGCAGTGAAGCGCTGGCAGGGGTCGGTTCACCCCTCCACTTT
-,TRBD1,TRBV19,TRBJ1-5,CASSIPTGALNQPQHF,TGTGCCAGTAGTATTCCTACAGGGGCCCTCAATCAGCCCCAGCATTTT
few,TRBD2,TRBV14,TRBJ2-7,CASSQATGGMYEQYF,TGTGCCAGCAGCCAAGCCACGGGAGGGATGTACGAGCAGTACTTC
-,-,TRBV5-1,TRBJ2-2,CASGAGGTNTGELFF,TGCGCCAGCGGGGCAGGCGGGACGAACACCGGGGAGCTGTTTTTT
once,TRBD1,TRBV28,TRBJ1-4,CASRKQGGGEKLFF,TGTGCCAGCAGAAAACAGGGGGGCGGTGAAAAACTGTTTTTT